At least ten counts were recorded for the clone carrying this T cell receptor (beta chain). The antigen remains undetermined. The diagnostic basis comprised clinical symptoms, serum thyroxine and TRAb, thyroid ultrasound and orbital computed tomography. Template material for amplifying TCR beta CDR3 regions consisted of RNA transcripts. An initial round of RT-PCR targeting the TCR CDR3 relied on the HTBI primer set. MiXCR was run by TCRdb on the multiplex PCR reads, yielding one entry per CDR3 protein. The table has some 560,000 distinct CDR3 sequences, 15% to 18% seen once. This specimen belongs to a study of T cells in Graves' hyperthyroidism and ophthalmopathy. Study-level background: Peripheral blood samples were taken at initial diagnosis, prior to any treatment.

The CDR3 length is 14 residues. With 2 bases removed from V and 6 bases from J, the gap between germline ends came to 14 bases. Study-wide results and caveats: Model output signaled ophthalmopathy a median 6.5 months ahead of onset. Blood held most thyroid clonotypes expanded above 0.001 frequency.

This sequence originates from a woman in her thirties with Graves' hyperthyroidism. Sequencing was carried out using blood. This sequence joins TRBV12-3 or TRBV12-4 and TRBJ2-7; possibly TRBD1 for D (6 bases). DNA for the CDR3: TGTGCCAGCAGTTTAAAGGGGGTGGATGGCGAGCAGTACTTC. Translating gives CASSLKGVDGEQYF.